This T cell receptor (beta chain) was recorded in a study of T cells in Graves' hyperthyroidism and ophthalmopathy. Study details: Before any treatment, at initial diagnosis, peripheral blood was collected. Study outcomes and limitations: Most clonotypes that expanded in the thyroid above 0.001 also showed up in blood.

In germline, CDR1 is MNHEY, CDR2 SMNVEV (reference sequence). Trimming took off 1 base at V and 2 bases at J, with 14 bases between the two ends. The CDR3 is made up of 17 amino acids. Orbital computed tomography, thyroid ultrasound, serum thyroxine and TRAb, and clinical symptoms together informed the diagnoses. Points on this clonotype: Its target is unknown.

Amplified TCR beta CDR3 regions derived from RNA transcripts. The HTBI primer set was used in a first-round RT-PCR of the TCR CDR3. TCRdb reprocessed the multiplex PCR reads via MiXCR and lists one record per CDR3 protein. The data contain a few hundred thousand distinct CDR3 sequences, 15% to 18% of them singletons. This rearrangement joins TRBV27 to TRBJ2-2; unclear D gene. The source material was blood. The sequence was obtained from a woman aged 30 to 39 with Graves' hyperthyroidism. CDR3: CASSLWTATDNTGELFF. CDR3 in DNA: TGTGCCAGCAGTTTATGGACCGCTACAGATAACACCGGGGAGCTGTTTTTT.